The sample holds a few counts of the clone carrying this T cell receptor (beta chain). This sample is drawn from a study of T-cell reconstitution after alpha-beta-depleted transplantation in children. Trimming took off 5 bases at V and 3 bases at J, with 13 bases between the two ends. Per germline, CDR1 DFQATT and CDR2 SNEGSKA (reference sequence). The CDR3 totals 13 residues. Construction of the TCRbeta library involved unique molecular identifiers. TCRdb itself ran the PCR reads through MiXCR, one entry per CDR3 protein. The sample lists 190,000 or so distinct CDR3 sequences, around 5.9% occurring once.

The V gene is TRBV20-1, the J gene TRBJ1-2; D ambiguous. This specimen consisted of PBMCs, obtained before TCRalphabeta/CD19-depleted stem cell transplant. The receptor comes from a girl in the first two years of life with combined immunodeficiency, due to receive a stem cell transplant. The CDR3 nucleotides read TGCAGTGCTGGGATCGGACTGTACTATGGCTACACCTTC. Amino acid sequence: CSAGIGLYYGYTF.